This T cell receptor beta chain was sequenced in a study of T cells after yellow fever vaccination. Turning to the study itself: The SMART-Seq v4 Ultra Low Input method served to prepare the low-cell-number fractions.

The CDR3 consists of 12 residues. Per the germline V gene, CDR1 is SNHLY and CDR2 is FYNNEI. V dropped 5 bases and J dropped 4 bases, with 8 bases sitting between them. MiXCR, applied by TCRdb to the 5' RACE reads, yields one record per CDR3 protein. The data show approximately 300,000 distinct CDR3 sequences, over 8.5% seen once. This clonotype was seen only a few times. The sample here was CD4+ T cells sorted from PBMCs, taken 45 days after the yellow fever booster vaccination. This TCR came from a man younger than 35 who received the YFV17D yellow fever vaccine. The chain links TRBV2 to TRBJ2-5, with a weak D call TRBD2 (5 bases). The DNA for the CDR3 is TGTGCCAGCAGTAAGCTAGCAGAGACCCAGTACTTC. Its translation is CASSKLAETQYF.